What follows are 31 T cell receptor beta chains derived from one specimen sequenced in a study of response to subunit inactivated influenza vaccine. MiXCR was run by TCRdb on the RT-PCR reads, yielding one entry per CDR3 protein. The repertoire has about 480,000 distinct CDR3 sequences, 10% to 15% of them found once; the top ten carry roughly 13%. Specimen: PBMCs from blood, collected 40 to 50 days after vaccination. The receptor set was obtained from a man aged 45-65 years who received an inactivated influenza vaccine.

The genes are TRBV29-1 and TRBJ1-3, with 7 bases lining up with TRBD1. From germline, CDR1 is SQVTM and CDR2 ANQGSEA. The V gene end was trimmed by 5 bases and the J gene end by 1 base; junction bases not matched to a gene: 8. The CDR3 is 15 residues long. CDR3 sequence reads: CSVYGTAQSGNTIYF. CDR3 DNA sequence: TGCAGCGTTTATGGGACAGCGCAGTCTGGAAACACCATATATTTT.

This clonotype was found a few times. This chain joins TRBV7-9 and TRBJ2-3; D is unclear. There are 12 residues in the CDR3. Per the germline V gene, CDR1 is SEHNR and CDR2 is FQNEAQ (reference sequence). V lost 5 bases and J lost 2, with 5 bases in between. The CDR3 loop reads CASSDITDTQYF. CDR3 bases: TGTGCCAGCAGCGACATCACAGATACGCAGTATTTT.

The chain uses TRBV2 and TRBJ1-1, with D possibly TRBD1 on 5 matching bases. Germline V gene lookup returns CDR1 SNHLY and CDR2 FYNNEI. V was pared by 7 bases and J by 0 bases, with 12 bases between. This CDR3 comprises 14 residues. The DNA of the CDR3 is TGTGCCAGCAATATGGGGCAGATGAACACTGAAGCTTTCTTT. This gives the protein CASNMGQMNTEAFF.

This clonotype has more than one count but fewer than ten. The rearrangement uses TRBV5-1 and TRBJ2-7, with D perhaps matching TRBD1 (5 bases). V lost 3 bases and J 1 base, leaving 11 bases between the germline ends. Germline V gene lookup returns CDR1 SGHRS and CDR2 YFSETQ. The CDR3 has 14 residues. The CDR3 bases are TGCGCCAGCAGCTCAATGACAGCGTCCTACGAGCAGTACTTC. This encodes CASSSMTASYEQYF.

A few counts support this clonotype. The chain recombines TRBV7-6 with TRBJ2-3; possible D gene TRBD1, 5 bases. Germline V gene lookup returns CDR1 SGHVS and CDR2 FNYEAQ. This CDR3 spans 14 amino acids. The V end was cut by 4 bases, the J end by 2 bases, with 10 bases between. In nucleotides, the CDR3 is TGTGCCAGCAGCTCAGGACAAGCCACAGATACGCAGTATTTT. Translating it yields CASSSGQATDTQYF. Full variable domain (remainder filled in from reference TRBV7-6 and TRBJ2-3): GAGVSQSPRYKVTKRGQDVALRCDPISGHVSLYWYRQALGQGPEFLTYFNYEAQQDKSGLPNDRFSAERPEGSISTLTIQRTEQRDSAMYRCASSSGQATDTQYFGPGTRLTVL.

Ten or more counts support this clonotype. This sequence joins TRBV4-1 and TRBJ2-5; D tentatively reads TRBD1 or TRBD2 (5 bases each). Germline loops: CDR1 MGHRA, CDR2 YSYEKL. V lost 4 bases, J lost 2 bases, and 11 bases lay in between. The CDR3 sequence is 14 residues long. CDR3: CASSRGRLQETQYF. CDR3 in DNA: TGCGCCAGCAGCCGGGGACGGCTTCAAGAGACCCAGTACTTC.

This chain uses TRBV5-1 with TRBJ2-2; TRBD2 matches 9 bases. Germline CDR1 and CDR2: SGHRS and YFSETQ. The CDR3 totals 14 residues. After removal of 7 bases from V and 3 bases from J, the junction contained 4 bases not matched to a gene. CDR3 protein: CASAGGVDTGELFF. The CDR3 DNA follows: TGCGCCAGCGCGGGAGGGGTCGACACCGGGGAGCTGTTTTTT.

The chain joins TRBV7-2 to TRBJ2-2; perhaps TRBD2 as D (6 bases). V was shortened by 6 bases and J by 4 bases, with 15 bases between the two germline ends. CDR3 length equals 15 residues. Germline V CDR1 and CDR2: SGHTA, FQGNSA. The CDR3 protein is CASSSGTLSTGELFF. The CDR3 DNA reads as TGTGCCAGCAGTTCAGGGACTCTGAGCACCGGGGAGCTGTTTTTT.

This clonotype was observed at least ten times. The chain employs TRBV12-3 or TRBV12-4 and TRBJ2-5; 9 positions match TRBD2. The junction had 2 bases not matched to a gene; V was cut back by 2 bases and J by 4 bases. This CDR3 has 14 amino acids. The CDR3 is CASSLSSGGETQYF. The CDR3 DNA sequence: TGTGCCAGCAGTTTAAGTAGCGGGGGAGAGACCCAGTACTTC.

In its sample, this clonotype was seen once. The rearrangement uses TRBV6-1 and TRBJ2-1; TRBD1 is a possible D gene (5 bases). V was trimmed by 2 bases and J by 4 bases, leaving 18 bases between them. The CDR3 loop spans 17 amino acids. Per germline, CDR1 MNHNS and CDR2 SASEGT. The CDR3 region has the DNA TGTGCCAGCAGTGAATCAGGCAGGGTTAGACGGTACAATGAGCAGTTCTTC. Translation gives CASSESGRVRRYNEQFF.

This clonotype was seen more than once but under ten times. The chain recombines TRBV6-1 with TRBJ1-1, with D possibly TRBD1 on 5 matching bases. The CDR3 consists of 14 residues. Germline CDR1 is MNHNS and CDR2 is SASEGT. Trimming left V 4 bases short and J 8 bases short, with 17 bases between. The CDR3 loop reads CASSATTGTGEAFF. CDR3 in DNA: TGTGCCAGCAGTGCCACTACAGGAACCGGGGAAGCTTTCTTT.

This clonotype was seen at least ten times. This rearrangement joins TRBV12-3 or TRBV12-4 to TRBJ1-1; D may be TRBD1 (5 bases). Trimming cost V 5 bases and J 4 bases, with 20 bases left between them. CDR3 length: 16 amino acids. The CDR3 sequence is CASSTWDHQGSTEAFF. The CDR3 DNA is TGTGCCAGCAGTACCTGGGACCACCAAGGAAGCACTGAAGCTTTCTTT.

A note on this clonotype: Its ends do not fully match the called genes, so a read error is possible. V and J are TRBV12-3 or TRBV12-4 and TRBJ2-7, with 10 positions matching TRBD2. This CDR3 comprises 18 residues. The chain's CDR3 is CAISLGWSSGSTSYEQYF. CDR3 coding DNA: TGTGCCATCAGTTTAGGTTGGTCTAGCGGGAGTACGTCCTACGAGCAGTACTTC.

This clonotype was observed a handful of times. The V and J genes are TRBV27 and TRBJ1-2, with TRBD1 matching 8 bases. V lost 8 bases, J lost 7 bases, and 15 bases stayed unmatched. CDR1 MNHEY and CDR2 SMNVEV come from the germline V gene (reference sequence). This CDR3 comprises 15 residues. The CDR3, as DNA: TGTGCCAGCGGACCGAACCCCGAGACAGGGGTTGGCTACACCTTC. It encodes CASGPNPETGVGYTF.

CDR3 in DNA: TGTGCCAGCAGCATGATCCTGCTTAGCAATGAGCAGTTCTTC. Translating gives CASSMILLSNEQFF. V gene TRBV28 combines with J gene TRBJ2-1; D is undetermined. V was clipped by 6 bases and J by 6 bases, with 15 bases between them. The germline V gene has CDR1 MDHEN and CDR2 SYDVKM. The CDR3 runs to 14 residues.

The rearrangement links TRBV5-5 to TRBJ1-5, with D maybe TRBD1 (5 bases). Germline V gene sequence: CDR1 SGHKS, CDR2 YYEKEE (reference sequence). V lost 0 bases and J 4 bases, leaving 11 bases between the germline ends. There are 15 residues in the CDR3. The CDR3 loop is CASSLEREGNQPQHF. Written as DNA, the CDR3 is TGTGCCAGCAGCTTGGAAAGGGAGGGGAATCAGCCCCAGCATTTT.

The chain recombines TRBV12-5 with TRBJ1-2; D remains unclear. In germline, CDR1 is LGHNT, CDR2 FRNRAP. This CDR3 contains 13 residues. V was shortened by 6 bases and J by 3 bases, with 11 bases between the two germline ends. CDR3 sequence (DNA): TGTGCTAGTGGAACCGGGCCTTACTATGGCTACACCTTC. Protein: CASGTGPYYGYTF.

This clonotype was seen only a few times. The gene calls are TRBV6-6 and TRBJ2-5, with TRBD2 matching 7 bases. The CDR3 is made up of 12 amino acids. The junction had 4 bases not matched to a gene; V was cut back by 5 bases and J by 7 bases. Looked up from germline, CDR1 is MNHNY and CDR2 is SVGAGI (reference sequence). The CDR3 region has the DNA TGTGCCAGCAGTGCCCCGGGGGGGACCCAGTACTTC. Translated: CASSAPGGTQYF.

The J gene is TRBJ2-7, the V gene TRBV6-5, with D unclear. CDR1 is MNHEY and CDR2 is SVGAGI in the germline V gene. CDR3 length: 18 amino acids. Trimming removed 0 bases at V and 0 bases at J, with 18 bases between. For the CDR3, the DNA is TGTGCCAGCAGTTACTCGATGCGGTACAAAGGCGGCTCCTACGAGCAGTACTTC. Its protein is CASSYSMRYKGGSYEQYF.

In this sample, this clonotype turned up a few times. The J gene is TRBJ2-1, the V gene TRBV28; 10 nucleotides align to TRBD2. J lost 3 bases, V lost 3 bases, and 20 bases had no gene match. From germline, CDR1 is MDHEN and CDR2 SYDVKM. The CDR3 runs to 21 residues. The CDR3 DNA reads as TGTGCCAGCAGTTTGTCGGGTTCGGGTTGGATACTAGCGGGGAACTACAATGAGCAGTTCTTC. It encodes CASSLSGSGWILAGNYNEQFF.

The chain is built from TRBV11-2 and TRBJ1-3; 8 bases are shared with TRBD1. The germline V gene has CDR1 SGHAT and CDR2 FQNNGV. The CDR3 spans 15 residues. Unmatched junction bases numbered 3, after V lost 1 base and J lost 4 bases. CDR3 in amino acids: CASSLVAGGGNTIYF. The CDR3 DNA sequence: TGTGCCAGCAGCTTAGTGGCAGGGGGCGGAAACACCATATATTTT.

This clonotype has just a few counts. The chain uses TRBV29-1 and TRBJ2-2, with 12 bases identical to TRBD1. CDR1 SQVTM and CDR2 ANQGSEA come from the germline V gene. The CDR3 sequence is 15 residues long. With 1 base clipped from V and 9 bases from J, the junction kept 6 bases outside the gene matches. CDR3 amino acids: CSVEAWDRGRRELFF. CDR3 coding DNA: TGCAGCGTTGAAGCCTGGGACAGGGGGCGGAGGGAGCTGTTTTTT.

This sequence joins TRBV30 and TRBJ2-7; D is undetermined. CDR3 length equals 12 residues. V was pared by 3 bases and J by 0 bases, with 6 bases between. Germline assignment: CDR1 GTSNPN and CDR2 SVGIG (reference sequence). CDR3 bases: TGTGCCTGGAGCTTTGGCTCCTACGAGCAGTACTTC. Its translation: CAWSFGSYEQYF.

This clonotype was detected only a few times. The chain carries TRBV20-1 and TRBJ2-1; 8 bases are shared with TRBD2. The CDR3 runs to 17 residues. Germline V gene lookup returns CDR1 DFQATT and CDR2 SNEGSKA (reference sequence). With 3 bases clipped from V and 0 bases from J, the junction kept 10 bases outside the gene matches. CDR3 bases: TGCAGTGCTAGTGGAGGCGGGGGGTGGAGCTCCTACAATGAGCAGTTCTTC. Translated: CSASGGGGWSSYNEQFF.

This clonotype showed up just a few times. V usage is TRBV5-1 and J usage is TRBJ1-1; TRBD1 might be the D (5 bases). Trimming shortened V by 0 bases and J by 3 bases, and 18 bases separated the two germline ends. Germline assignment: CDR1 SGHRS and CDR2 YFSETQ. The CDR3 loop spans 17 amino acids. CDR3 amino acids: CASSLAGDSRGDTEAFF. In DNA form, the CDR3 reads TGCGCCAGCAGCTTGGCCGGGGACTCACGGGGGGACACTGAAGCTTTCTTT.

The sample holds a few counts of this clonotype. V usage is TRBV2 and J usage is TRBJ2-7; D is unclear. V shed 3 bases and J shed 2 bases, with 17 bases lying between them. Germline assignment: CDR1 SNHLY and CDR2 FYNNEI. This CDR3 region has 16 residues. The CDR3 coding sequence is TGTGCCAGCAGTGAGTTTCTGGGGTCAACCACCTACGAGCAGTACTTC. Translation: CASSEFLGSTTYEQYF.

The J gene is TRBJ2-1, the V gene TRBV9; 7 positions match TRBD2. Trimming at V came to 4 bases and at J to 4 bases, leaving 11 bases not matched to a gene. Per germline, CDR1 SGDLS and CDR2 YYNGEE. The CDR3 runs 16 residues. The CDR3 spells CASSPRGGSRYNEQFF. In DNA, the CDR3 is TGTGCCAGCAGCCCTAGGGGCGGGAGTAGGTACAATGAGCAGTTCTTC.

The genes are TRBV2 and TRBJ1-5, with D unclear. CDR1 SNHLY and CDR2 FYNNEI come from the germline V gene. This CDR3 region has 13 residues. V lost 4 bases to trimming and J lost 2 bases, with 6 bases between them. The CDR3 DNA reads TGTGCCAGCAGTGGGCAGCGCAATCAGCCCCAGCATTTT. Translating it yields CASSGQRNQPQHF.

The chain joins TRBV4-2 to TRBJ2-3; a weak D match, TRBD2 (6 bases). The CDR3 sequence is 13 residues long. V shed 3 bases and J shed 6 bases, with 10 bases lying between them. CDR1 is LGHNA and CDR2 is YNFKEQ in the germline V gene. CDR3 sequence reads: CASSQASEDTQYF. The CDR3, as DNA: TGTGCCAGCAGCCAGGCTAGCGAGGATACGCAGTATTTT.

This clonotype showed up many times. V usage is TRBV10-3 and J usage is TRBJ1-1, with 10 bases fitting TRBD1. Germline V gene sequence: CDR1 ENHRY, CDR2 SYGVKD. The CDR3 loop spans 16 amino acids. V lost 3 bases to trimming and J lost 4 bases; unmatched junction nucleotides: 8. DNA for the CDR3: TGTGCCATCAGTGACCACGAGACAGGGGGCTTCACTGAAGCTTTCTTT. Translating it yields CAISDHETGGFTEAFF.

This clonotype has more than one count but fewer than ten. V is TRBV7-2 and J is TRBJ1-2, with D possibly being TRBD1 (5 bases). Trimming cost V 8 bases and J 1 base, with 8 bases left between them. CDR1 is SGHTA, CDR2 FQGNSA, per germline. The CDR3 has 12 amino acids. The DNA for the CDR3 is TGTGCCAGCCGGGGCGGTAACTATGGCTACACCTTC. Translating gives CASRGGNYGYTF.